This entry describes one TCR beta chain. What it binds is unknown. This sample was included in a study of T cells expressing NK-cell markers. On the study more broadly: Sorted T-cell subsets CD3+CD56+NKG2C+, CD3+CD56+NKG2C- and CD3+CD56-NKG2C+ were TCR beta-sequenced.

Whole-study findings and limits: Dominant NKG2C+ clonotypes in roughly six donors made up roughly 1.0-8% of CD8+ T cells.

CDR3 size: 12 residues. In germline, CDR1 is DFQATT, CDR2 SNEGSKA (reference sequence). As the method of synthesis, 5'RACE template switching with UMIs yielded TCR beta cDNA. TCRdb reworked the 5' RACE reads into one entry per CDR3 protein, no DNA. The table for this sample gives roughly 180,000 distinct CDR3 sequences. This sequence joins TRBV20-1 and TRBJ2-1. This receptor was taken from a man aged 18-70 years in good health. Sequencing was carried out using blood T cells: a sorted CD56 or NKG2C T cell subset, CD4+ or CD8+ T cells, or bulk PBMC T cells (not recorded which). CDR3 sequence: CSAPRYNIEQFF.